The next 5 T cell receptor beta chains were all read from a single sample in a study of blood T cell repertoires in COVID-19. Here immunoSEQ multiplex PCR was the method, and the copy in TCRdb shows in-frame clones only, minus some. The sample carries hundreds of thousands of clones, roughly 90% recorded once. Sequencing was carried out using peripheral blood. These receptors were taken from a man aged 18 to 30 with active or convalescent COVID-19.

The chain joins TRBV25-1 to TRBJ1-2; D is undetermined. V lost 4 bases and J lost 2, with 11 bases in between. The CDR3 spans 14 residues. CDR1 and CDR2 from the germline V gene are MGHDK and SYGVNS. The CDR3 region is CASSVGVTNYGYTF. For the CDR3, the DNA is TGTGCCAGCAGTGTGGGCGTGACCAACTATGGCTACACCTTC.

The rearrangement joins TRBV6-5 to TRBJ1-6, with 8 bases matching TRBD1. The CDR3 is 14 residues long. V shed 7 bases, J shed 8 bases, and the junction held 7 bases outside the gene matches. The germline V gene has CDR1 MNHEY and CDR2 SVGAGI. The CDR3 sequence: CASKTGQEHSPLHF. The CDR3 DNA follows: TGTGCCAGCAAGACGGGACAGGAGCATTCACCCCTCCACTTT.

This chain uses TRBV11-3 with TRBJ2-2; 8 nucleotides agree with TRBD2. Germline values: CDR1 SGHNT, CDR2 YENEEA. CDR3 length equals 20 residues. After removal of 0 bases from V and 5 bases from J, the junction contained 17 bases not matched to a gene. The chain's CDR3 is CASSLDGGDVGPFKTGELFF. As DNA, the CDR3 is TGTGCCAGCAGCTTAGACGGGGGGGACGTTGGGCCTTTCAAGACCGGGGAGCTGTTTTTT.

This chain connects TRBV20-1 to TRBJ2-7, with D possibly TRBD1 on 5 matching bases. The CDR3 is 15 residues long. CDR1 is DFQATT and CDR2 is SNEGSKA in the germline V gene (reference sequence). V shed 3 bases and J shed 4 bases, with 19 bases lying between them. For the CDR3, the DNA is TGCAGTGCTAGTTCTTCTAAGGGGCTCGGGTACGAGCAGTACTTC. Amino acids: CSASSSKGLGYEQYF.

This sequence joins TRBV21-1 and TRBJ1-1; the tabulated D call, TRBD1, remains unverified against the DNA. TRBV21-1 is marked as a pseudogene. The CDR3 contains 17 residues. CDR3 in amino acids: CASHATGTSSKNTEAFF. CDR3 nucleotide sequence: TGTGCCAGCCACGCTACCGGGACATCTAGTAAAAACACTGAAGCTTTCTTT.